This TCR beta chain is drawn from a study of T cell responses to AZD1222 COVID-19 vaccine. Study outcomes and limitations: No day 14 peak samples; only post-peak repertoires were characterized. Spike-spanning, vaccine-associated CD4 TCRs were dominant at 160-218 and 743-854. An increase in Spike-specific TCR breadth and depth was observed after two AZD1222 doses. Seropositive at baseline were only 5 to 7 AZD1222 recipients.

Using immunoSEQ multiplex PCR, the repertoire was profiled, and TCRdb retains in-frame clones only, with some absent. The repertoire includes approximately 140,000 clones, under 95% of them detected once, and approximately 2.1% sits in the top ten. About this clone itself: The antigen is unknown.

This CDR3 contains 14 residues. V was pared by 4 bases and J by 6 bases, with 7 bases of the junction left unmatched. Germline V gives CDR1 MNHNY, CDR2 SVGAGI (reference sequence). V is TRBV6-6 and J is TRBJ2-3; 7 bases map to TRBD2. The source is an adult in good health. Specimen: peripheral blood, collected on day 0 of AZD1222 vaccination. CDR3 DNA sequence: TGTGCCAGCAGTTTCAGAGGGGAGGGGGATACGCAGTATTTT. Translating it yields CASSFRGEGDTQYF.